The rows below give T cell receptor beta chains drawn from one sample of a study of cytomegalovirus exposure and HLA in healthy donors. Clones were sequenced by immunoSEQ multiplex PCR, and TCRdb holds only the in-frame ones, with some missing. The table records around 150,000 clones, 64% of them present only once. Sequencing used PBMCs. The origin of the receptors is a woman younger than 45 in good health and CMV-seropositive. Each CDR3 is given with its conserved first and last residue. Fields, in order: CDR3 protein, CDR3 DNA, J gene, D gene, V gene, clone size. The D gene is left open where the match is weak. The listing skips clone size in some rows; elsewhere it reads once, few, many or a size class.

CDR3 protein: CASSFETGVFSEAFF
CDR3 DNA: TGTGCCAGCAGTTTTGAGACAGGGGTTTTTAGTGAAGCTTTCTTT
J gene: TRBJ1-1
D gene: TRBD1
V gene: TRBV28
clone size: once

CDR3 protein: CASSLGGLAGTAKNIQYF
CDR3 DNA: TGCGCCAGCAGCCTGGGGGGACTAGCGGGGACAGCCAAAAACATTCAGTACTTC
J gene: TRBJ2-4
D gene: TRBD2
V gene: TRBV5-1
clone size: few

CDR3 protein: CASSPGNTEAFF
CDR3 DNA: TGCGCCAGCAGCCCAGGGAACACTGAAGCTTTCTTT
J gene: TRBJ1-1
D gene: NA
V gene: TRBV5-1
clone size: NA

CDR3 protein: CASSLGQGAVRDTEAFF
CDR3 DNA: TGCGCCAGCAGCTTGGGACAGGGGGCTGTTAGAGACACTGAAGCTTTCTTT
J gene: TRBJ1-1
D gene: TRBD1
V gene: TRBV5-1
clone size: NA

CDR3 protein: CASSYSTGGTTEAFF
CDR3 DNA: TGTGCCAGCAGTTACTCGACGGGGGGTACCACTGAAGCTTTCTTT
J gene: TRBJ1-1
D gene: NA
V gene: TRBV6-6
clone size: NA

CDR3 protein: CASTDRVRGTGELFF
CDR3 DNA: TGTGCCAGCACCGACAGGGTGAGAGGCACCGGGGAGCTGTTTTTT
J gene: TRBJ2-2
D gene: TRBD1
V gene: TRBV6-5
clone size: NA

CDR3 protein: CASSGEVNTEAFF
CDR3 DNA: TGTGCCAGCAGCGGGGAGGTGAACACTGAAGCTTTCTTT
J gene: TRBJ1-1
D gene: NA
V gene: TRBV2
clone size: few

CDR3 protein: CASSYSAGNTEAFF
CDR3 DNA: TGTGCCAGCAGTTACTCAGCCGGGAACACTGAAGCTTTCTTT
J gene: TRBJ1-1
D gene: NA
V gene: TRBV6-5
clone size: NA

CDR3 protein: CASRADRDQPQHF
CDR3 DNA: TGTGCCAGCAGGGCCGACAGGGACCAGCCCCAGCATTTT
J gene: TRBJ1-5
D gene: TRBD1
V gene: TRBV2
clone size: NA

CDR3 protein: CASSIGDSSTEAFF
CDR3 DNA: TGCGCCAGCAGCATAGGGGACAGTTCCACTGAAGCTTTCTTT
J gene: TRBJ1-1
D gene: TRBD1
V gene: TRBV5-1
clone size: NA

CDR3 protein: CASSSDRGRRDTQYF
CDR3 DNA: TGTGCCAGCAGCTCCGACAGGGGGCGTAGAGATACGCAGTATTTT
J gene: TRBJ2-3
D gene: TRBD1
V gene: TRBV7-6
clone size: NA

CDR3 protein: CASSLPGLATTDTQYF
CDR3 DNA: TGTGCCAGCAGCTTACCGGGACTAGCGACTACAGATACGCAGTATTTT
J gene: TRBJ2-3
D gene: TRBD2
V gene: TRBV7-3
clone size: NA

CDR3 protein: CASSSREAGSYEQYF
CDR3 DNA: TGTGCCAGCAGCTCCCGAGAAGCGGGATCCTACGAGCAGTACTTC
J gene: TRBJ2-7
D gene: TRBD2
V gene: TRBV11-3
clone size: NA

CDR3 protein: CASSLGRAGGTYNEQFF
CDR3 DNA: TGTGCCAGCAGCCTTGGTAGGGCGGGGGGAACGTACAATGAGCAGTTCTTC
J gene: TRBJ2-1
D gene: TRBD2
V gene: TRBV5-4
clone size: NA

CDR3 protein: CASSLVSHNEQFF
CDR3 DNA: TGCGCCAGCAGCTTGGTATCCCACAATGAGCAGTTCTTC
J gene: TRBJ2-1
D gene: NA
V gene: TRBV5-1
clone size: once

CDR3 protein: CASSLWGGEADTQYF
CDR3 DNA: TGTGCCAGCAGTTTATGGGGCGGGGAGGCAGATACGCAGTATTTT
J gene: TRBJ2-3
D gene: NA
V gene: TRBV28
clone size: NA